Presented here are 31 T cell receptor beta chains from one specimen sequenced in a study of T cell changes during pregnancy in multiple sclerosis (dated by TCRdb to the late 2010s). The method was the immunoSEQ multiplex PCR assay. Entries here come from immuneACCESS through TCRdb and include only in-frame sequences with V and J called. Some clones fail to appear in such tables; in the studies checked, an unresolved V gene covers under half of the shortfall, and the cause of the remainder is unknown. The sample includes tens of thousands of clones, with approximately 93% observed a single time. The ten largest clonotypes hold around 3% of the sample. Sequencing was performed on CD8+ T cells from peripheral blood mononuclear cells, taken in the second trimester of pregnancy. The receptors here all came from a female donor with multiple sclerosis, enrolled in a pregnancy study.

This clone was observed a single time. The V call is TRBV2, the J call TRBJ2-1; 7 bases align to TRBD2. CDR1 is SNHLY, CDR2 FYNNEI, per germline. The CDR3 spans 16 residues. V shed 6 bases and J 0 bases; nucleotides not matched to a gene: 8. DNA for the CDR3: TGTGCCAGCAGGACGAGCGGGGAAAGCTCCTACAATGAGCAGTTCTTC. This translates into CASRTSGESSYNEQFF.

The V gene is TRBV29-1, the J gene TRBJ2-1, with a weak D call TRBD1 (8 bases). Trimming took 1 base from V and 5 from J, leaving 21 bases between them. The CDR3 sequence is 17 residues long. Germline V gene sequence: CDR1 SQVTM, CDR2 ANQGSEA. The CDR3 protein is CSVEVEDRAAGNNEQFF. CDR3 coding DNA: TGCAGCGTTGAAGTCGAGGACAGGGCAGCGGGAAACAATGAGCAGTTCTTC.

The chain is built from TRBV28 and TRBJ2-3, with D maybe TRBD2 (6 bases). Trimming took 1 base from V and 0 from J, leaving 11 bases between them. There are 16 residues in the CDR3. From germline, CDR1 is MDHEN and CDR2 SYDVKM. The CDR3 is CASSLYEGTSTDTQYF. The CDR3 DNA follows: TGTGCCAGCAGTTTATATGAGGGGACTAGCACAGATACGCAGTATTTT. Full variable domain (remainder filled in from reference TRBV28 and TRBJ2-3): DVKVTQSSRYLVKRTGEKVFLECVQDMDHENMFWYRQDPGLGLRLIYFSYDVKMKEKGDIPEGYSVSREKKERFSLILESASTNQTSMYLCASSLYEGTSTDTQYFGPGTRLTVL.

The chain is built from TRBV19 and TRBJ2-7, with 9 bases aligning to TRBD1. Germline V gene lookup returns CDR1 LNHDA and CDR2 SQIVND (reference sequence). The ends lost 3 bases at V and 1 base at J; junction bases unmatched: 1. This CDR3 is built from 14 residues. The CDR3 nucleotides read TGTGCCAGTAGTATCGGGACAGGGTCCTACGAGCAGTACTTC. Its protein is CASSIGTGSYEQYF.

The chain combines TRBV6-1 with TRBJ2-2, with D perhaps TRBD2 (6 bases). Trimming removed 8 bases from V and 5 bases from J, with 12 bases in between. CDR1 and CDR2 (germline): MNHNS, SASEGT. The CDR3 length is 13 residues. As DNA, the CDR3 is TGTGCCAGCGGGACTTTCAATACCGGGGAGCTGTTTTTT. Translated, it gives CASGTFNTGELFF.

This sequence joins TRBV13 and TRBJ1-4; 7 nucleotides agree with TRBD1. The CDR3 length is 16 residues. Trimming cost V 4 bases and J 8 bases; bases outside gene matches: 13. The germline gives CDR1 PRHDT, CDR2 FYEKMQ (reference sequence). CDR3 in amino acids: CASSSVMTGKEEKLFF. The CDR3 coding sequence is TGTGCCAGCAGCTCGGTCATGACAGGGAAGGAGGAAAAACTGTTTTTT.

The gene calls are TRBV27 and TRBJ1-3, with 8 bases lining up with TRBD1. The CDR3 is made up of 15 amino acids. V lost 5 bases, J lost 6 bases, and 9 bases stayed unmatched. Germline-derived CDR1 and CDR2 are MNHEY and SMNVEV (reference sequence). CDR3 nucleotides: TGTGCCAGCAGTCCGTGGACAGGGTCGGCAAACACCATATATTTT. Amino acids: CASSPWTGSANTIYF.

This clone has just one count. This rearrangement joins TRBV19 to TRBJ2-7, with 7 bases matching TRBD2. This CDR3 region has 15 residues. Germline V CDR1 and CDR2: LNHDA, SQIVND (reference sequence). Trimming at V came to 5 bases and at J to 6 bases, leaving 13 bases not matched to a gene. CDR3 DNA sequence: TGTGCCAGTAGTTACGGTTCGGGGGGAGTAGCCGAGCAGTACTTC. Protein sequence: CASSYGSGGVAEQYF.

This clone was seen only once. This rearrangement joins TRBV18 to TRBJ1-3; TRBD1 matches 8 bases. Germline V lookup: CDR1 KGHSH, CDR2 LQKENI. The V segment lost 4 bases and the J segment 4 bases; nucleotides outside the gene matches: 6. The CDR3 has 15 residues. For the CDR3, the DNA is TGTGCCAGCTCACGGGACAGGTTAAAGGGAAACACCATATATTTT. Translating gives CASSRDRLKGNTIYF.

CDR3 DNA sequence: TGTGCCAGCAGCCCAGCTGACTCTCGCGAGCAGTACTTC. Encoded protein: CASSPADSREQYF. The chain has TRBV7-7 and TRBJ2-7; the D is unclear. V lost 5 bases to trimming and J lost 6 bases, with 14 bases between them. The CDR3 is 13 amino acids. Germline lookup yields CDR1 SSHAT and CDR2 FNYEAQ (reference sequence). Full variable domain (rest looked up from reference TRBV7-7 and TRBJ2-7): GAGVSQSPRYKVTKRGQDVTLRCDPISSHATLYWYQQALGQGPEFLTYFNYEAQPDKSGLPSDRFSAERPEGSISTLTIQRTEQRDSAMYRCASSPADSREQYFGPGTRLTVT.

The CDR3 region is CASSIRREQPQHF. Written as DNA, the CDR3 is TGTGCCAGTAGTATAAGGAGGGAGCAGCCCCAGCATTTT. The chain recombines TRBV19 with TRBJ1-5; D is ambiguous. The CDR3 has 13 residues. CDR1 and CDR2 from the germline V gene are LNHDA and SQIVND (reference sequence). Deletions cut 2 bases from V and 7 bases from J, with 9 bases between.

This chain joins TRBV19 and TRBJ2-7, with a possible D match to TRBD2 (6 bases). CDR1 is LNHDA, CDR2 SQIVND, per germline (reference sequence). The V gene lost 1 base and the J gene lost 0 bases, with 10 bases spanning the gap. The CDR3 sequence is 15 residues long. The CDR3 nucleotides are TGTGCCAGTAGTATAGGCCGGGGGAACTCCTACGAGCAGTACTTC. Encoded protein: CASSIGRGNSYEQYF.

The rearrangement links TRBV16 to TRBJ2-7; D perhaps matches TRBD2 (5 bases). Germline V CDR1 and CDR2: KGHSY, FQNENV. V lost 4 bases and J lost 4, with 14 bases in between. This CDR3 comprises 14 residues. This chain's CDR3 is CASSPEGGRYEQYF. DNA for the CDR3: TGTGCCAGCAGCCCCGAGGGCGGGCGTTACGAGCAGTACTTC.

The chain combines TRBV23-1 with TRBJ2-5; a possible D gene is TRBD2 (6 bases). TRBV23-1 is treated as an ORF (open reading frame) with a function not yet certain. The CDR3 is 15 amino acids. With 3 bases removed from V and 5 bases from J, the gap between germline ends came to 16 bases. CDR3 nucleotide sequence: TGCGCCAGCAGTCAGAGGGCTAGCGAAGGGGAGACCCAGTACTTC. It translates to CASSQRASEGETQYF.

The chain couples TRBV19 to TRBJ2-7, with D possibly TRBD1 on 5 matching bases. V lost 5 bases and J lost 6, with 14 bases in between. CDR1 is LNHDA, CDR2 SQIVND, per germline (reference sequence). The CDR3 has 13 residues. The CDR3 DNA is TGTGCCAGTAGTTCCTCCAGGGTGCGCGAGCAGTACTTC. Encoded protein: CASSSSRVREQYF.

The chain has TRBV11-2 and TRBJ2-1, with D possibly being TRBD2 (6 bases). This CDR3 has 13 amino acids. Germline CDR1 is SGHAT and CDR2 is FQNNGV. Trimming took off 2 bases at V and 10 bases at J, with 12 bases between the two ends. The CDR3 protein is CASSLTSPEEQFF. The DNA for the CDR3 is TGTGCCAGCAGCTTAACTAGCCCGGAGGAGCAGTTCTTC.

The chain uses TRBV19 and TRBJ2-1; 9 nucleotides match TRBD2. CDR3 length: 14 residues. V dropped 5 bases and J dropped 10; count of bases not matched to a gene: 9. From germline, CDR1 is LNHDA and CDR2 SQIVND (reference sequence). The CDR3 sequence is CASSSLAGFVEQFF. CDR3 DNA sequence: TGTGCCAGTAGTTCACTAGCGGGCTTTGTGGAGCAGTTCTTC.

The CDR3 nucleotides are TGTGCCAGCAGCTCGGACAGGGCAGGGACTGAAGCTTTCTTT. Translation: CASSSDRAGTEAFF. This chain joins TRBV13 and TRBJ1-1, with 8 bases that match TRBD1. CDR1 is PRHDT and CDR2 is FYEKMQ in the germline V gene (reference sequence). This CDR3 is built from 14 residues. V was pared by 4 bases and J by 5 bases, with 6 bases of the junction left unmatched.

This clone was seen a single time. The CDR3 loop reads CASSSQGQINNEQFF. CDR3 coding DNA: TGTGCCAGCTCGAGTCAAGGACAGATCAACAATGAGCAGTTCTTC. The genes are TRBV18 and TRBJ2-1; a weak D match, TRBD1 (6 bases). Germline loops: CDR1 KGHSH, CDR2 LQKENI. Trimming took 6 bases from V and 5 from J, leaving 17 bases between them. There are 15 residues in the CDR3.

The gene calls are TRBV27 and TRBJ2-7; possible D gene TRBD1, 5 bases. This CDR3 region has 16 residues. Between the trimmed V and J ends, which lost 2 bases and 3 bases, there was a span of 17 bases. Per the germline V gene, CDR1 is MNHEY and CDR2 is SMNVEV (reference sequence). The CDR3 bases are TGTGCCAGCAGTTTAGGGGCGCGGACAAAATACTACGAGCAGTACTTC. Encoded protein: CASSLGARTKYYEQYF.

The V call is TRBV28, the J call TRBJ2-1; TRBD2 matches 8 bases. There are 14 residues in the CDR3. In germline, CDR1 is MDHEN, CDR2 SYDVKM. V was clipped by 3 bases and J by 6 bases; unmatched bases: 4. The CDR3 protein is CASSLGAGVNEQFF. DNA for the CDR3: TGTGCCAGCAGTTTGGGAGCGGGAGTCAATGAGCAGTTCTTC.

The rearrangement uses TRBV5-1 and TRBJ1-2; no clear D. The V gene's germline CDR1 is SGHRS and CDR2 YFSETQ. Trimming shortened V by 7 bases and J by 6 bases, and 13 bases separated the two germline ends. The CDR3 is made up of 12 amino acids. The CDR3 here is CASGGGPHGYTF. The CDR3 DNA reads TGCGCCAGCGGAGGAGGGCCGCATGGCTACACCTTC.

The chain uses TRBV10-3 and TRBJ2-2; 8 bases fit TRBD1. CDR3 length equals 16 residues. Germline trimming cut 6 bases from V and 6 bases from J; bases unmatched to any gene: 12. Germline V lookup: CDR1 ENHRY, CDR2 SYGVKD. As DNA, the CDR3 is TGTGCCATCAGCGAACCCGGGGACAGGCCGGCCGGGGAGCTGTTTTTT. It specifies CAISEPGDRPAGELFF.

The chain couples TRBV29-1 to TRBJ2-7; TRBD2 agrees at 13 bases. The length of the CDR3 is 15 residues. J gave up 3 bases and V 7 bases, and 9 bases lay outside the gene matches. CDR1 SQVTM and CDR2 ANQGSEA come from the germline V gene. CDR3 sequence: CSAGLAGASFYEQYF. As DNA, the CDR3 is TGCAGCGCTGGACTAGCGGGAGCATCTTTCTACGAGCAGTACTTC.

V gene TRBV5-3 combines with J gene TRBJ2-3, with D perhaps TRBD2 (6 bases). TRBV5-3 is recorded as an ORF, its role being uncertain. The CDR3 is made up of 16 amino acids. V lost 4 bases and J lost 3, with 18 bases in between. The CDR3 region is CARSQGEPGTTDTQYF. CDR3 DNA: TGTGCCAGAAGCCAAGGGGAGCCAGGGACTACAGATACGCAGTATTTT.

The chain combines TRBV28 with TRBJ1-1, with a tentative D call TRBD1 (5 bases). The CDR3 spans 15 residues. Germline lookup yields CDR1 MDHEN and CDR2 SYDVKM. Between the trimmed V and J ends, which lost 7 bases and 4 bases, there was a span of 19 bases. The CDR3 DNA follows: TGTGCCAGCACCTCCCCGGGGCAGGGACTCACTGAAGCTTTCTTT. Translation: CASTSPGQGLTEAFF.

The V call is TRBV5-1, the J call TRBJ2-3, with a tentative D call TRBD1 (6 bases). This CDR3 is 15 amino acids long. The ends were cut back, 4 bases at V and 3 bases at J, with 15 bases in the middle. Germline CDR1 SGHRS, CDR2 YFSETQ. This CDR3 is CASSSLQGRTDTQYF. CDR3 DNA: TGCGCCAGCAGCAGTTTACAGGGAAGAACAGATACGCAGTATTTT.

V and J are TRBV10-3 and TRBJ2-3; TRBD1 aligns across 9 bases. The CDR3 totals 14 residues. V was pared by 4 bases and J by 3 bases, with 2 bases of the junction left unmatched. Per the germline V gene, CDR1 is ENHRY and CDR2 is SYGVKD. The DNA of the CDR3 is TGTGCCATCAGTGGTGGACAGGGGACAGATACGCAGTATTTT. Translating it yields CAISGGQGTDTQYF.

This clone appeared a single time. CDR3 sequence reads: CASSLEGRGGDEQYF. CDR3 bases: TGCGCCAGCAGCTTGGAAGGGAGAGGAGGTGATGAGCAGTACTTC. The rearrangement uses TRBV5-1 and TRBJ2-5; TRBD2 is a possible D gene (5 bases). V was trimmed by 0 bases and J by 11 bases, leaving 20 bases between them. The CDR3 extends over 15 amino acids. Germline CDR1 SGHRS, CDR2 YFSETQ. Based on the CDR3 plus reference TRBV5-1 and TRBJ2-5, the full variable domain is KAGVTQTPRYLIKTRGQQVTLSCSPISGHRSVSWYQQTPGQGLQFLFEYFSETQRNKGNFPGRFSGRQFSNSRSEMNVSTLELGDSALYLCASSLEGRGGDEQYFGPGTRLLVL.

The CDR3 DNA reads as TGTGCCAGCAGACAGGGGGTGGGGGACTATGGCTACACCTTC. Its protein product is CASRQGVGDYGYTF. The V call is TRBV6-1, the J call TRBJ1-2; 8 bases map to TRBD1. The J segment lost 3 bases and the V segment lost 6 bases, leaving 6 bases of the junction unmatched. Germline V gene sequence: CDR1 MNHNS, CDR2 SASEGT. The CDR3 runs to 14 residues.

This chain links TRBV5-5 with TRBJ2-7, with TRBD2 matching over 11 bases. The CDR3 loop spans 15 amino acids. The trim removed 4 bases at V and 5 bases at J, leaving 8 bases unmatched. CDR1 is SGHKS, CDR2 YYEKEE, per germline (reference sequence). The CDR3 DNA reads as TGTGCCAGCAGCCTAGGGACTAGCGGTGCCCACGAGCAGTACTTC. This encodes CASSLGTSGAHEQYF.